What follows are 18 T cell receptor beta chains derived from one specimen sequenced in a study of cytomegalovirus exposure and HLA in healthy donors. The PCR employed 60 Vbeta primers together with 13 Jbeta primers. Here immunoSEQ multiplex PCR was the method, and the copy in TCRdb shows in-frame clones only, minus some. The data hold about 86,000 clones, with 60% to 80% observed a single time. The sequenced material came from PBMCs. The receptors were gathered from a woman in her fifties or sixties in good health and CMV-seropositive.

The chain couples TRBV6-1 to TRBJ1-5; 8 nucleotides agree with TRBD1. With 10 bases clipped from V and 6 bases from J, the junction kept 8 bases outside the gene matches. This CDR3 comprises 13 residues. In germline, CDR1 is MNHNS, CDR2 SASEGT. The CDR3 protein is CATDDRGRQPQHF. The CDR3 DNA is TGTGCCACCGACGACAGGGGACGTCAGCCCCAGCATTTT.

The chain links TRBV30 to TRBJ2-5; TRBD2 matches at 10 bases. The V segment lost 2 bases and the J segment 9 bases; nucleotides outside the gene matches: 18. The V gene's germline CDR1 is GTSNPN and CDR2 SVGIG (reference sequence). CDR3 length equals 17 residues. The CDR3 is CAWSSGRGLAGGDAQYF. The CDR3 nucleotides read TGTGCCTGGAGTAGCGGTCGCGGATTAGCGGGAGGAGATGCCCAGTACTTC.

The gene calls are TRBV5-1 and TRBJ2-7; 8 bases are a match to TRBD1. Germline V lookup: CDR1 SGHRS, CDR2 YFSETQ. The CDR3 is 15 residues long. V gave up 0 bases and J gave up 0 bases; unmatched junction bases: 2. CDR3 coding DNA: TGCGCCAGCAGCTTGGGACAGGGGACCTCCTACGAGCAGTACTTC. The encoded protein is CASSLGQGTSYEQYF.

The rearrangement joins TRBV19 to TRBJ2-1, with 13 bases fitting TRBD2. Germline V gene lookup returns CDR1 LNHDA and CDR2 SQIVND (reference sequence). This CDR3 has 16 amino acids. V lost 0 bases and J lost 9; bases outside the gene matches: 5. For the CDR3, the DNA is TGTGCCAGTAGTATAGAGAGCGGACTAGCGGGGGTTGAGCAGTTCTTC. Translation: CASSIESGLAGVEQFF.

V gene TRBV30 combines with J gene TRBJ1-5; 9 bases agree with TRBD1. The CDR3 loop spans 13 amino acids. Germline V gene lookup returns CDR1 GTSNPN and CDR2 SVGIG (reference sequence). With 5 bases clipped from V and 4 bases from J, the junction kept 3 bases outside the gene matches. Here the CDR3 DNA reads TGTGCCTGGGGACAGGGGAGGAATCAGCCCCAGCATTTT. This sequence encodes CAWGQGRNQPQHF.

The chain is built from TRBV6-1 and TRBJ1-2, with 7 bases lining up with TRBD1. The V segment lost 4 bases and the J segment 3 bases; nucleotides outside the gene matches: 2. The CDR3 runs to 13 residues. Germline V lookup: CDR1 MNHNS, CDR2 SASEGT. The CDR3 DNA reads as TGTGCCAGCAGTGTCAGGGGGGACTATGGCTACACCTTC. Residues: CASSVRGDYGYTF.

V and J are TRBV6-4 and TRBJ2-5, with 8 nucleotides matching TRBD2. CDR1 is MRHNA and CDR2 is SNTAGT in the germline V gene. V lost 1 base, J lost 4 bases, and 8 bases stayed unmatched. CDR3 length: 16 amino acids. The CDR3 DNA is TGTGCCAGCAGTGACTACATTAGCGGGGCGGGAGAGACCCAGTACTTC. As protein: CASSDYISGAGETQYF.

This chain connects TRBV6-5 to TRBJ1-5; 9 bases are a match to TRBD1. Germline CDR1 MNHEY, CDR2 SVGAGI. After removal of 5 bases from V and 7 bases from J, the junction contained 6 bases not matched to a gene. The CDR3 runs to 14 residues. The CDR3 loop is CASSLGQGNQPQHF. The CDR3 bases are TGTGCCAGCAGTCTCGGACAGGGGAACCAGCCCCAGCATTTT.

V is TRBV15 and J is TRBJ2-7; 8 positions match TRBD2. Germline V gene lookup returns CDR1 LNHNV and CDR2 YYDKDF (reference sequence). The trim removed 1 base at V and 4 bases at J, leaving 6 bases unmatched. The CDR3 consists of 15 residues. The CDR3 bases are TGTGCCACCAGCAGAGTCTCGGGAGGGGGTTACGAGCAGTACTTC. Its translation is CATSRVSGGGYEQYF.

CDR3 protein: CASSHTNPLDIQYF. CDR3 DNA: TGTGCCAGCAGCCACACTAATCCCCTGGACATTCAGTACTTC. The chain uses TRBV6-1 and TRBJ2-4; D call uncertain. V was shortened by 6 bases and J by 8 bases, with 17 bases between the two germline ends. Germline V gives CDR1 MNHNS, CDR2 SASEGT. CDR3 length: 14 residues.

CDR3 DNA sequence: TGTGCCAGTAGTATTATAGGCGGTGTCAATGAGCAGTTCTTC. It specifies CASSIIGGVNEQFF. The V gene is TRBV19, the J gene TRBJ2-1; D is ambiguous. CDR3 length: 14 residues. Looked up from germline, CDR1 is LNHDA and CDR2 is SQIVND (reference sequence). Trimming shortened V by 3 bases and J by 6 bases, and 12 bases separated the two germline ends.

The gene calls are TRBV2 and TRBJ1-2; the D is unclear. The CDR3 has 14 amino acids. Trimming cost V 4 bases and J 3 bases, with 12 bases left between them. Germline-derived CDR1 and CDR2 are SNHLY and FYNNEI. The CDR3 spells CASSVEGSYYGYTF. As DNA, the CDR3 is TGTGCCAGCAGTGTGGAGGGCTCGTACTATGGCTACACCTTC.

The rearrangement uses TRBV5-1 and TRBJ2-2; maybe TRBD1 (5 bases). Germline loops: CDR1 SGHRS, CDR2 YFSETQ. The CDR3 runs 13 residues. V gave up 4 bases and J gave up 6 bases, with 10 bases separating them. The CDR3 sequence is CASSRTGPGELFF. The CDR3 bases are TGCGCCAGCAGCCGCACAGGCCCCGGGGAGCTGTTTTTT.

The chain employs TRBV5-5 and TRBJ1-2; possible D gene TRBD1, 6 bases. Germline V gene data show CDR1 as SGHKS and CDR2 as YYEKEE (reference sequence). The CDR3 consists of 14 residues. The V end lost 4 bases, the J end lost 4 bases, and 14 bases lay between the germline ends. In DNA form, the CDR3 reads TGTGCCAGCAGCCCTTCAGGGGTTCGCTATGGCTACACCTTC. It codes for CASSPSGVRYGYTF.

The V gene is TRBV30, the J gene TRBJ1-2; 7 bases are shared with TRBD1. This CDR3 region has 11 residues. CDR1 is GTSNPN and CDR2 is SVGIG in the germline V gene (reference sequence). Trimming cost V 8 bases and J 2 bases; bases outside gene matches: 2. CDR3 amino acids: CAEGQNYGYTF. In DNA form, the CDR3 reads TGTGCCGAGGGACAGAACTATGGCTACACCTTC. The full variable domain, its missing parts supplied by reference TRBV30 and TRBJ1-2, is SQTIHQWPATLVQPVGSPLSLECTVEGTSNPNLYWYRQAAGRGLQLLFYSVGIGQISSEVPQNLSASRPQDRQFILSSKKLLLSDSGFYLCAEGQNYGYTFGSGTRLTVV.

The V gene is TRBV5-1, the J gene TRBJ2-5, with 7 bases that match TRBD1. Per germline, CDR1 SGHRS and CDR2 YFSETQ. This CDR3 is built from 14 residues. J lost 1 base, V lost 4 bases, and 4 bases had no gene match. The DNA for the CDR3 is TGCGCCAGCAGCACCGGGACAGTCCAAGAGACCCAGTACTTC. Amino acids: CASSTGTVQETQYF.

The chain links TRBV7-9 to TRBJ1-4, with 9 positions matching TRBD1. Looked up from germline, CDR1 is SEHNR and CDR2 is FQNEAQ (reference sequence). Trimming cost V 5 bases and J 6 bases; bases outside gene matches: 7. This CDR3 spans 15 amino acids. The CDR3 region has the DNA TGTGCCAGCAGCACCCCGGACAGGGGCGATGAAAAACTGTTTTTT. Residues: CASSTPDRGDEKLFF.

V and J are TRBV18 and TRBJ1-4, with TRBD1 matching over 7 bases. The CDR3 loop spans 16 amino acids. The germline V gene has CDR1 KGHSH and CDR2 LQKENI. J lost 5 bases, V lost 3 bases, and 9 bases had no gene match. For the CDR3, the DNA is TGTGCCAGCTCACCCAAACAGGGGCGGAGGAATGAAAAACTGTTTTTT. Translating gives CASSPKQGRRNEKLFF.